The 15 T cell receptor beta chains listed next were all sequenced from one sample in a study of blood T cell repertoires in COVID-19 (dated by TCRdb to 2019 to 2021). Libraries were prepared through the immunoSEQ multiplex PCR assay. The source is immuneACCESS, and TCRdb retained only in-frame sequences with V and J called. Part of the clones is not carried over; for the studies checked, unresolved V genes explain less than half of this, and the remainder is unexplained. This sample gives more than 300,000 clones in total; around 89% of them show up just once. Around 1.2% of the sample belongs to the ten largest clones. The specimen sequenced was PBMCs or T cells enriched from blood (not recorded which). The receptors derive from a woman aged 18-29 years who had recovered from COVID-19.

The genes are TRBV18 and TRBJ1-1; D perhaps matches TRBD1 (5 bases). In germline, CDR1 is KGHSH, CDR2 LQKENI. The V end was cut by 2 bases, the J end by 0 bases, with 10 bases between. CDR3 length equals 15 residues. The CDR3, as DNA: TGTGCCAGCTCACCAGGGGACTGGGTGAACACTGAAGCTTTCTTT. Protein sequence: CASSPGDWVNTEAFF.

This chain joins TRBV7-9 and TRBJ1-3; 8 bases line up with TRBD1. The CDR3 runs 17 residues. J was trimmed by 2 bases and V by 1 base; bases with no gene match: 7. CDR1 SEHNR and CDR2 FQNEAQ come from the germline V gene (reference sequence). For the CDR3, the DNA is TGTGCCAGCAGCTTAGGGAGGGACAGGAGGGCTGGAAACACCATATATTTT. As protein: CASSLGRDRRAGNTIYF.

The CDR3 loop reads CASWDRPYEQYF. For the CDR3, the DNA is TGTGCCAGCTGGGACAGACCCTACGAGCAGTACTTC. V usage is TRBV6-5 and J usage is TRBJ2-7, with 7 bases lining up with TRBD1. Trimming cost V 8 bases and J 2 bases; bases outside gene matches: 3. CDR3 length equals 12 residues. Germline V gene data show CDR1 as MNHEY and CDR2 as SVGAGI.

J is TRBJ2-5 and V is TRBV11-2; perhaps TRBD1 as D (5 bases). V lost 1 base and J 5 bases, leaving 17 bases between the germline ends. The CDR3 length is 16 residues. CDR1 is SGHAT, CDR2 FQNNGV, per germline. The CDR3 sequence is CASSLAPRDVGETQYF. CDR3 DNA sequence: TGTGCCAGCAGCTTAGCCCCCAGGGATGTAGGGGAGACCCAGTACTTC.

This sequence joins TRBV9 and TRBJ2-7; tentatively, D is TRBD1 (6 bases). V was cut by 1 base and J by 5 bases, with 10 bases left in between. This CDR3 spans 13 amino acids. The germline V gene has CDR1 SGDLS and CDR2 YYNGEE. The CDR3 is CASSVQGTDEQYF. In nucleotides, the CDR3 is TGTGCCAGCAGCGTACAGGGGACGGACGAGCAGTACTTC.

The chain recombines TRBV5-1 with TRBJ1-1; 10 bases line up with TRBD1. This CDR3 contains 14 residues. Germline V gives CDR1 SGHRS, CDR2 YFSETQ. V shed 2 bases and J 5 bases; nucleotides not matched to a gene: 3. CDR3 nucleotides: TGCGCCAGCAGCTTCGGACAGGGGGGGACTGAAGCTTTCTTT. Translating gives CASSFGQGGTEAFF.

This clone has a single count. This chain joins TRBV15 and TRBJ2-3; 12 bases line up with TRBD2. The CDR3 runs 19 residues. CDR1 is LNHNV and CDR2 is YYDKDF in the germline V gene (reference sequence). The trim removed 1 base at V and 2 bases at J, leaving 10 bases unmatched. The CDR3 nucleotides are TGTGCCACCAGCAGAGGCGTAAGACTAGCGGGGGCCAACACAGATACGCAGTATTTT. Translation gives CATSRGVRLAGANTDTQYF.

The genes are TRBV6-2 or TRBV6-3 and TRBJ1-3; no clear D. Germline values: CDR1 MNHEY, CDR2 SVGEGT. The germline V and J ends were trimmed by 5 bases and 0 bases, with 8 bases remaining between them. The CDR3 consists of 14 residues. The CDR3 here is CASSPAFSGNTIYF. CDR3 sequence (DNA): TGTGCCAGCAGTCCAGCGTTCTCTGGAAACACCATATATTTT.

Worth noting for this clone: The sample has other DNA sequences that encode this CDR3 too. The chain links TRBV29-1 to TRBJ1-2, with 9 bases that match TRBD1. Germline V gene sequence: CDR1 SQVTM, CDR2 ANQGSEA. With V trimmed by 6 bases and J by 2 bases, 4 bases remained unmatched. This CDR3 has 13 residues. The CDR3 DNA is TGCAGCGTCGGGGGACAGGGAAACTATGGCTACACCTTC. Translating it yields CSVGGQGNYGYTF.

CDR3 region: CASSTSGGKYNEQFF. The CDR3 DNA sequence: TGTGCCAGCAGCACTAGCGGGGGGAAATACAATGAGCAGTTCTTC. The V call is TRBV7-9, the J call TRBJ2-1, with 12 bases fitting TRBD2. The CDR3 has 15 residues. Germline-derived CDR1 and CDR2 are SEHNR and FQNEAQ (reference sequence). After removal of 5 bases from V and 4 bases from J, the junction contained 3 bases not matched to a gene.

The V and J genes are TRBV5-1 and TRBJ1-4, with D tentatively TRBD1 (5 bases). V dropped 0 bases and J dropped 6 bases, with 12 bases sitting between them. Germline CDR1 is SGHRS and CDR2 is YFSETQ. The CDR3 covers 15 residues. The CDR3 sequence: CASSLGRGPDEKLFF. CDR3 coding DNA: TGCGCCAGCAGCTTGGGTAGGGGTCCCGATGAAAAACTGTTTTTT. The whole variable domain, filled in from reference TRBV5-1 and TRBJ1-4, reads KAGVTQTPRYLIKTRGQQVTLSCSPISGHRSVSWYQQTPGQGLQFLFEYFSETQRNKGNFPGRFSGRQFSNSRSEMNVSTLELGDSALYLCASSLGRGPDEKLFFGSGTQLSVL.

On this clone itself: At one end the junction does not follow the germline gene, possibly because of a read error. The CDR3 DNA reads as TGTGCCTGCAGTGGACGGCTGGACACTGAATCGATCTTT. It codes for CACSGRLDTESIF. This chain uses TRBV30 with TRBJ1-1, with D possibly matching TRBD1 (5 bases). CDR3 size: 13 residues. Germline V lookup: CDR1 GTSNPN, CDR2 SVGIG (reference sequence). The complete variable domain, with remaining parts taken from reference TRBV30 and TRBJ1-1, reads SQTIHQWPATLVQPVGSPLSLECTVEGTSNPNLYWYRQAAGRGLQLLFYSVGIGQISSEVPQNLSASRPQDRQFILSSKKLLLSDSGFYLCACSGRLDTESIFGQGTRLTVV.

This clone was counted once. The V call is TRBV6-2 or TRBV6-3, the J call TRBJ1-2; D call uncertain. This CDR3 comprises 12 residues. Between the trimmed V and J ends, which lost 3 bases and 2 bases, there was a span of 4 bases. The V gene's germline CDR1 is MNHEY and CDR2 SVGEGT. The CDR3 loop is CASSYRNYGYTF. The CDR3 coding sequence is TGTGCCAGCAGTTATCGGAACTATGGCTACACCTTC.

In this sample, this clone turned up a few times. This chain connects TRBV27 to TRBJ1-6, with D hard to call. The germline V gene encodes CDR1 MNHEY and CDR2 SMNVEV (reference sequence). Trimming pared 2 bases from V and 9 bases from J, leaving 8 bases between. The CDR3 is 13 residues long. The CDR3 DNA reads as TGTGCCAGCAGTTTAGATGAAGCTTCACCCCTCCACTTT. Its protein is CASSLDEASPLHF.

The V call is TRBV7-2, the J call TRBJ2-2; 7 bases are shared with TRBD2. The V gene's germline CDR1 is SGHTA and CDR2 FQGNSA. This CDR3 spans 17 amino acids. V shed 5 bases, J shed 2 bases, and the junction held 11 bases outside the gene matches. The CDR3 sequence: CASSPYGAGFNTGELFF. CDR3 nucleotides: TGTGCCAGCAGCCCCTACGGAGCGGGGTTTAACACCGGGGAGCTGTTTTTT.